These 16 T cell receptor beta chains were all obtained from the same sample, sequenced in a study of radiotherapy plus CTLA-4 blockade in lung cancer. Generated by immunoSEQ multiplex PCR, the TCRdb table keeps only in-frame clones and is missing some. The sample contains fewer than 55,000 clones, approximately 81% of which appear only once. Sequencing used peripheral blood, obtained from a patient treated with radiotherapy plus ipilimumab. The receptors were sampled from a human donor with non-small cell lung cancer whose response to radiotherapy plus ipilimumab could not be evaluated.

The genes are TRBV5-1 and TRBJ2-1; D perhaps matches TRBD1 (5 bases). Trimming removed 0 bases at V and 3 bases at J, with 10 bases between. The CDR3 spans 15 residues. The germline V gene encodes CDR1 SGHRS and CDR2 YFSETQ. The CDR3 loop reads CASSLDGQLYNEQFF. Written as DNA, the CDR3 is TGCGCCAGCAGCTTGGATGGACAACTCTACAATGAGCAGTTCTTC.

V and J are TRBV5-4 and TRBJ2-7; a possible D gene is TRBD1 (6 bases). Germline assignment: CDR1 SGHNT and CDR2 YYREEE (reference sequence). The CDR3 covers 15 residues. V was clipped by 4 bases and J by 4 bases, with 18 bases between them. CDR3 sequence: CASSPTTGLFYEQYF. CDR3 bases: TGTGCCAGCAGCCCCACGACAGGCCTATTTTACGAGCAGTACTTC.

The rearrangement links TRBV12-5 to TRBJ2-3; TRBD2 is a possible D gene (6 bases). Between the trimmed V and J ends, which lost 2 bases and 4 bases, there was a span of 13 bases. The CDR3 is made up of 15 amino acids. CDR1 and CDR2 from the germline V gene are LGHNT and FRNRAP. In nucleotides, the CDR3 is TGTGCTAGTGGTTTGTATGGGGGAGGAGCAGATACGCAGTATTTT. It specifies CASGLYGGGADTQYF. The full variable domain, its missing parts supplied by reference TRBV12-5 and TRBJ2-3, is DARVTQTPRHKVTEMGQEVTMRCQPILGHNTVFWYRQTMMQGLELLAYFRNRAPLDDSGMPKDRFSAEMPDATLATLKIQPSEPRDSAVYFCASGLYGGGADTQYFGPGTRLTVL.

This clone was seen a few times. The V gene is TRBV7-6, the J gene TRBJ2-7, with TRBD1 matching over 8 bases. Germline values: CDR1 SGHVS, CDR2 FNYEAQ. The J segment lost 1 base and the V segment lost 5 bases, leaving 4 bases of the junction unmatched. This CDR3 has 14 residues. This CDR3 is CASSLRQGSYEQYF. The CDR3 coding sequence is TGTGCCAGCAGCCTACGACAGGGGTCCTACGAGCAGTACTTC.

The gene calls are TRBV29-1 and TRBJ2-5, with 9 bases fitting TRBD2. With 6 bases clipped from V and 7 bases from J, the junction kept 6 bases outside the gene matches. The CDR3 is 12 residues long. Germline CDR1 is SQVTM and CDR2 is ANQGSEA. CDR3 bases: TGCAGCGTGTCACTAGCGGGTTTGACCCAGTACTTC. Translating gives CSVSLAGLTQYF. Filled out from reference TRBV29-1 and TRBJ2-5, the complete variable domain reads SAVISQKPSRDICQRGTSLTIQCQVDSQVTMMFWYRQQPGQSLTLIATANQGSEATYESGFVIDKFPISRPNLTFSTLTVSNMSPEDSSIYLCSVSLAGLTQYFGPGTRLLVL.

The chain links TRBV5-8 to TRBJ1-2; TRBD1 might be the D (6 bases). This CDR3 is 16 amino acids long. Per the germline V gene, CDR1 is SGHTS and CDR2 is YDEGEE. V lost 1 base and J lost 2, with 15 bases in between. CDR3 nucleotides: TGTGCCAGCAGCTTGTGGTCACAGGGAATAAACTATGGCTACACCTTC. Translating gives CASSLWSQGINYGYTF.

The chain carries TRBV27 and TRBJ1-1, with D possibly matching TRBD1 (5 bases). Germline V CDR1 and CDR2: MNHEY, SMNVEV (reference sequence). V shed 6 bases and J shed 5 bases, with 16 bases lying between them. CDR3 length equals 14 residues. This chain's CDR3 is CASRAQVYMTEAFF. The CDR3 DNA reads as TGTGCCAGCAGAGCACAGGTCTATATGACTGAAGCTTTCTTT.

This chain uses TRBV4-1 with TRBJ2-7, with D perhaps TRBD2 (5 bases). Trimming cost V 1 base and J 4 bases, with 11 bases left between them. The germline CDR1 and CDR2 sequences are MGHRA and YSYEKL. CDR3 length: 14 residues. The CDR3 spells CASSQAAGLYEQYF. CDR3 bases: TGCGCCAGCAGCCAAGCGGCAGGACTGTACGAGCAGTACTTC.

This sequence joins TRBV7-6 and TRBJ2-3; TRBD2 aligns across 9 bases. The CDR3 is made up of 16 amino acids. J gave up 2 bases and V 1 base, and 4 bases lay outside the gene matches. CDR1 and CDR2 (germline): SGHVS, FNYEAQ. The CDR3 here is CASSLGASGNTDTQYF. In DNA, the CDR3 is TGTGCCAGCAGCTTAGGAGCTAGCGGGAACACAGATACGCAGTATTTT.

This chain uses TRBV7-9 with TRBJ2-3; D is perhaps TRBD2 (5 bases). CDR3 size: 14 residues. V was trimmed by 4 bases and J by 2 bases, leaving 10 bases between them. Germline CDR1 SEHNR, CDR2 FQNEAQ (reference sequence). The CDR3 protein is CASSSRTVTDTQYF. CDR3 DNA sequence: TGTGCCAGCAGCTCGCGGACTGTCACAGATACGCAGTATTTT.

The chain links TRBV2 to TRBJ1-6, with D possibly being TRBD1 (6 bases). Trimming took off 3 bases at V and 4 bases at J, with 13 bases between the two ends. Germline-derived CDR1 and CDR2 are SNHLY and FYNNEI. The CDR3 spans 16 residues. The CDR3 DNA reads TGTGCCAGCAGTGATGGGACACCTAGGTATAATTCACCCCTCCACTTT. This codes for CASSDGTPRYNSPLHF.

This clone has just one count. The rearrangement uses TRBV7-6 and TRBJ2-5; D is unclear. The germline V gene encodes CDR1 SGHVS and CDR2 FNYEAQ. The CDR3 sequence is 15 residues long. The V end was cut by 3 bases, the J end by 3 bases, with 14 bases between. DNA of the CDR3: TGTGCCAGCAGCTTGAGCGTCAAGATTAAAGAGACCCAGTACTTC. It encodes CASSLSVKIKETQYF.

V is TRBV27 and J is TRBJ1-2; 7 positions agree with TRBD1. Germline values: CDR1 MNHEY, CDR2 SMNVEV (reference sequence). Trimming took 4 bases from V and 7 from J; bases not matched to a gene: 3. There are 12 residues in the CDR3. Here the CDR3 reads CASSSGGGGYTF. CDR3 coding DNA: TGTGCCAGCAGTTCAGGGGGTGGTGGCTACACCTTC.

This chain links TRBV2 with TRBJ1-1, with TRBD1 as a possible D gene (5 bases). The CDR3 sequence is 14 residues long. V was trimmed by 0 bases and J by 4 bases, leaving 9 bases between them. The germline V gene encodes CDR1 SNHLY and CDR2 FYNNEI. The CDR3 sequence is CASSEAFRATEAFF. The CDR3 coding sequence is TGTGCCAGCAGTGAAGCTTTCAGGGCCACTGAAGCTTTCTTT.

The chain joins TRBV28 to TRBJ2-3; TRBD2 matches 9 bases. There are 15 residues in the CDR3. The germline CDR1 and CDR2 sequences are MDHEN and SYDVKM. The V gene end was trimmed by 5 bases and the J gene end by 1 base; junction bases not matched to a gene: 4. CDR3 coding DNA: TGTGCCAGCAGTGCGGGAGGGCCGGGCACAGATACGCAGTATTTT. It codes for CASSAGGPGTDTQYF.

The chain has TRBV7-2 and TRBJ2-3; 7 bases align to TRBD2. Germline CDR1 SGHTA, CDR2 FQGNSA. V was pared by 5 bases and J by 1 base, with 3 bases of the junction left unmatched. The CDR3 contains 14 residues. In DNA form, the CDR3 reads TGTGCCAGCAGCAGGAGCGGGGGCACAGATACGCAGTATTTT. It encodes CASSRSGGTDTQYF. The whole variable domain, remainder taken from reference TRBV7-2 and TRBJ2-3, is GAGVSQSPSNKVTEKGKDVELRCDPISGHTALYWYRQSLGQGLEFLIYFQGNSAPDKSGLPSDRFSAERTGGSVSTLTIQRTQQEDSAVYLCASSRSGGTDTQYFGPGTRLTVL.